This TCR beta chain originates from a study of human T cells and chemical hapten exposure (dated by TCRdb to about 2021). For context, the study as a whole: For sensitization, 2% DPC in acetone was applied to a 2 cm by 2 cm area of upper inner arm skin. Throughout the approximately 25-week study period, patients were also given weekly therapeutic DPC doses on the scalp. Patch testing on the upper back used Finn chambers containing 0.01% DPC, with scoring done after 6 days according to International Contact Dermatitis Research Group standards. Most of the patients in the cohort were female, and the cohort covered alopecia areata with under or over 50% scalp involvement, alopecia totalis and alopecia universalis. Libraries were combined into a pool for sequencing, and differences in TCR yield between samples came mainly from small differences in library volumes within the pool. The study tracked peripheral blood TCR repertoire changes in vivo during primary and secondary sensitization to the hapten diphenylcyclopropenone (DPC) in alopecia patients. Blood samples were taken from patients before sensitization (week 0) and at 2, 6 and about 24 weeks after DPC sensitization. For TCR sequencing, blood came from 25 to 35 alopecia patients at anywhere from one to four time points (pre-sensitization, 2, 6 and 24 weeks).

The library was produced with RACE. Data came from a NextSeq 500. During library preparation, unique molecular identifiers were attached to individual cDNA molecules so that TCRs could be counted quantitatively and reproducibly. Both TCR alpha and TCR beta chains were sequenced from each blood RNA sample. The study's processing was this. The median number of TCRs per sample was 90,000 to 100,000, ranging from about 20,000 to 750,000. The Decombinator software suite was used to annotate V, J and CDR3 in the TCR reads. For PS versus PT1 abundance plots, all samples were subsampled to the same number of TCRs (28,000). TCRs were defined as expanded if absent before sensitization and observed at least eight times at the 2-week time point. Using fastp at Q25 and MiXCR, TCRdb reprocessed the public reads and kept productive beta chains. Every CDR3 protein is listed once, alongside the most common genes and DNA of its rows. The V and J calls reflect TCRdb's pipeline rather than the authors' work. The sample table contains about 360,000 distinct CDR3 sequences; only one count was recorded for about 7% of them. The ten largest clones represent roughly 8% of the sample.

The CDR3 contains 15 residues, cysteine and phenylalanine counted. Only the CDR3 region is kept as DNA, spanning 45 bases read in frame from base 1. V loses 1 base at its end and J loses 12 bases; junction bases beyond the gene matches: 6. The germline V gene encodes CDR1 LGHNA and CDR2 YSLEER. Sample time point, as interpreted from the label and publication: patch test 1, 2 weeks after DPC sensitization. The treatment or condition label, read with the paper, signifies: therapeutic diphenylcyclopropenone sensitization with weekly scalp DPC. Blood at each patch-test visit was drawn before the patch test was applied. Patients were considered eligible if aged 18 to 70, diagnosed with alopecia and deemed suitable for DPC therapy, and patients were excluded if pregnant. Total RNA was extracted from unfractionated whole blood collected in Tempus Blood RNA tubes. This clonotype was found a few times. Its antigen remains undetermined. No much larger clone exists at a distance of one base, and base qualities are not known.

What the study reported, not specific to this receptor: Because every patient had alopecia, a presumed autoimmune disease, the patients' immune response might differ from that of healthy individuals. Significantly more large CDR3 similarity clusters were formed by expanded TCRs than by pre-sensitization or healthy control sets, consistent with antigen-driven responses. The number of TCRs above 1 in 1000 frequency did not change with DPC sensitization; there was no evidence of global repertoire structure alterations. Repeated subsampling changed both the strength of the expansion versus patch-test correlation and the threshold at which that correlation became significant. Patch test score was positively correlated with the number of PT1 expanded TCRs, with significance at thresholds 8, 16 and 32 but not at 4.

The sequence joins TRBV4-3 to TRBJ2-1; the central 13 bases match TRBD2. The sequence came from a woman aged 18-30 years with alopecia areata. Some clones in this sample may be carry-over from other donors' samples. Source: whole blood, taken in connection with sensitization to the hapten diphenylcyclopropenone (DPC). CDR3 protein: CASSQGTSGGSGQFF. The bases are TGCGCCAGCAGCCAAGGGACTAGCGGGGGCTCAGGGCAGTTCTTC.